The 14 T cell receptor beta chains below all came from one sample that was sequenced in a study of naive and memory T cell subsets. The beta constant-region primer was an equimolar mix of two oligonucleotides covering TRBC1 and TRBC2. Four rounds of PCR amplified the ligated cDNA using nested alpha and beta constant-region primers plus SP2. TCRdb reprocessed the UMI-ligation and nested PCR reads via MiXCR and lists one record per CDR3 protein. The data contain about 120,000 distinct CDR3 sequences, roughly 36% of them singletons. The sample taken for sequencing was central memory CD4+ T cells from blood. These receptors were taken from a human donor in good health.

The V gene is TRBV6-2 or TRBV6-3, the J gene TRBJ1-1; tentatively, D is TRBD1 (6 bases). The germline V and J ends were trimmed by 2 bases and 1 base, with 17 bases remaining between them. The CDR3 extends over 17 amino acids. CDR1 is MNHEY and CDR2 is SVGEGT in the germline V gene. CDR3 amino acids: CASSYKRGRSGNTEAFF. The CDR3, as DNA: TGTGCCAGCAGTTACAAGAGGGGGAGGAGTGGGAACACTGAAGCTTTCTTT.

The rearrangement links TRBV20-1 to TRBJ2-3; 7 nucleotides agree with TRBD2. J lost 7 bases, V lost 5 bases, and 9 bases had no gene match. The CDR3 is 13 residues long. Looked up from germline, CDR1 is DFQATT and CDR2 is SNEGSKA (reference sequence). The CDR3 sequence: CSAPPSGTYTQYF. CDR3 sequence (DNA): TGCAGTGCTCCCCCCAGCGGGACCTATACGCAGTATTTT.

This clonotype was counted at least ten times. The rearrangement uses TRBV7-6 and TRBJ2-3; 8 nucleotides match TRBD2. The CDR3 covers 15 residues. The V segment lost 7 bases and the J segment 3 bases; nucleotides outside the gene matches: 9. The germline CDR1 and CDR2 sequences are SGHVS and FNYEAQ. CDR3 in amino acids: CASTTGTRVTDTQYF. DNA for the CDR3: TGTGCCAGCACCACCGGGACTAGAGTTACAGATACGCAGTATTTT.

V gene TRBV29-1 combines with J gene TRBJ1-1; a weak D match, TRBD1 (5 bases). With 7 bases removed from V and 1 base from J, the gap between germline ends came to 16 bases. The CDR3 has 14 amino acids. Germline V gives CDR1 SQVTM, CDR2 ANQGSEA. In nucleotides, the CDR3 is TGCAGCGCAAGGGACGCCCTGGGGAACACTGAAGCTTTCTTT. This translates into CSARDALGNTEAFF.

The sample holds a few counts of this clonotype. The chain is built from TRBV6-5 and TRBJ2-5; 7 positions agree with TRBD2. V shed 9 bases, J shed 5 bases, and the junction held 12 bases outside the gene matches. In germline, CDR1 is MNHEY, CDR2 SVGAGI. This CDR3 spans 14 amino acids. The DNA of the CDR3 is TGTGCCAGTCGCCCCGGGGGGTCGCGGGAGACCCAGTACTTC. It yields the protein CASRPGGSRETQYF.

The chain uses TRBV12-3 or TRBV12-4 and TRBJ1-1; D remains unclear. V was cut by 3 bases and J by 4 bases, with 9 bases left in between. CDR3 size: 13 residues. This CDR3 is CASSFREITEAFF. CDR3 bases: TGTGCCAGCAGTTTTAGGGAGATCACTGAAGCTTTCTTT.

The chain is built from TRBV6-5 and TRBJ2-3, with 9 bases matching TRBD2. Germline V gene sequence: CDR1 MNHEY, CDR2 SVGAGI. V trimming: 7 bases; J trimming: 2 bases; junction bases outside the gene matches: 19. The CDR3 runs 19 residues. As DNA, the CDR3 is TGTGCCAGCACCCACTCTAGTCCTAGCGGGATATCCTTCACAGATACGCAGTATTTT. Protein product: CASTHSSPSGISFTDTQYF.

The chain has TRBV6-6 and TRBJ2-7; TRBD2 agrees at 8 bases. Germline V gene sequence: CDR1 MNHNY, CDR2 SVGAGI (reference sequence). Trimming took 4 bases from V and 0 from J; bases not matched to a gene: 8. The CDR3 runs 16 residues. DNA for the CDR3: TGTGCCAGCAGTTCACCCGGGACTAGGGGCTCCTACGAGCAGTACTTC. Translated: CASSSPGTRGSYEQYF.

There are many counts of this clonotype. The chain couples TRBV30 to TRBJ2-7; D perhaps matches TRBD1 (6 bases). The germline gives CDR1 GTSNPN, CDR2 SVGIG (reference sequence). V was cut by 1 base and J by 5 bases, with 21 bases left in between. This CDR3 region has 16 residues. CDR3 sequence reads: CAWSGRNRVGVHEQYF. The DNA for the CDR3 is TGTGCCTGGAGTGGAAGGAACAGGGTAGGGGTTCACGAGCAGTACTTC.

This clonotype showed up many times. The gene calls are TRBV5-1 and TRBJ2-1, with D possibly TRBD2 on 6 matching bases. Germline CDR1 reads SGHRS; CDR2 reads YFSETQ. CDR3 length equals 15 residues. The ends were cut back, 2 bases at V and 0 bases at J, with 9 bases in the middle. Written as DNA, the CDR3 is TGCGCCAGCAGCTTTGGGGGAGGCTCCTACAATGAGCAGTTCTTC. This sequence encodes CASSFGGGSYNEQFF.

The chain joins TRBV20-1 to TRBJ1-5; D is possibly TRBD1 (6 bases). This CDR3 comprises 19 residues. CDR1 is DFQATT and CDR2 is SNEGSKA in the germline V gene (reference sequence). Trimming left V 3 bases short and J 0 bases short, with 24 bases between. As DNA, the CDR3 is TGCAGTGCTAGGGAGGCCCCACAGGGCATCCTCGATAGCAATCAGCCCCAGCATTTT. Its translation is CSAREAPQGILDSNQPQHF.

This chain joins TRBV20-1 and TRBJ2-1; D is undetermined. Germline V gives CDR1 DFQATT, CDR2 SNEGSKA (reference sequence). Trimming removed 3 bases from V and 3 bases from J, with 12 bases in between. CDR3 length: 14 amino acids. The CDR3 DNA sequence: TGCAGTGCTAGGGCAACGAAACTCTACAATGAGCAGTTCTTC. It yields the protein CSARATKLYNEQFF.

This clonotype was detected a few times. The chain uses TRBV7-9 and TRBJ2-5, with D possibly matching TRBD1 (6 bases). The CDR3 sequence is 14 residues long. Trimming left V 5 bases short and J 2 bases short, with 12 bases between. Germline V CDR1 and CDR2: SEHNR, FQNEAQ (reference sequence). CDR3 in amino acids: CASSVRTAQETQYF. In DNA, the CDR3 is TGTGCCAGCAGCGTGCGGACAGCGCAAGAGACCCAGTACTTC.

The rearrangement links TRBV29-1 to TRBJ2-4, with D unresolved. CDR3 size: 13 residues. Germline-derived CDR1 and CDR2 are SQVTM and ANQGSEA. V lost 4 bases and J 2 bases, leaving 9 bases between the germline ends. The CDR3 is CSVARSPKNIQYF. Here the CDR3 DNA reads TGCAGCGTTGCCCGATCCCCCAAAAACATTCAGTACTTC.